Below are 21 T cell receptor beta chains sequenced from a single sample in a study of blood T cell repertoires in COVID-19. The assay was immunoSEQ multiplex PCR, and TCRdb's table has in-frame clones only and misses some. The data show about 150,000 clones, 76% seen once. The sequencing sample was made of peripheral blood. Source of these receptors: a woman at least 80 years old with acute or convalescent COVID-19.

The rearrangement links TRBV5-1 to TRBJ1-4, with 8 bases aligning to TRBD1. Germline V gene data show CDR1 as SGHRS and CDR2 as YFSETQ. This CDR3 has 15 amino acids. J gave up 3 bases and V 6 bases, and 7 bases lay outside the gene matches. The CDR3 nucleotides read TGCGCCAGCAAAGGGACAGGCGATGCTAATGAAAAACTGTTTTTT. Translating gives CASKGTGDANEKLFF.

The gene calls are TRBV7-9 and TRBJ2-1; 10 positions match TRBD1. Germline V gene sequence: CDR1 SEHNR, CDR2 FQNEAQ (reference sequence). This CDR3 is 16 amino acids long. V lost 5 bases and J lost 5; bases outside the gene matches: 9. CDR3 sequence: CASSPGRGQGDNEQFF. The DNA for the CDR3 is TGTGCCAGCAGCCCGGGTCGTGGACAGGGGGACAATGAGCAGTTCTTC.

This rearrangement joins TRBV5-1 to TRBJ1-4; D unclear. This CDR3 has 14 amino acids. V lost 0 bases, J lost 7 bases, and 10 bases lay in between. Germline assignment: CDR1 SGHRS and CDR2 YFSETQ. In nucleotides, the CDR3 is TGCGCCAGCAGCTTGGGGGCGTCTGGTGAAAAACTGTTTTTT. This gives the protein CASSLGASGEKLFF.

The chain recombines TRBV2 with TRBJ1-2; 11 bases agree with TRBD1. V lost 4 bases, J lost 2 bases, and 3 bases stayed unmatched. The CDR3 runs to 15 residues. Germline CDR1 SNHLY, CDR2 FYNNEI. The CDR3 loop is CASSAGQGANYGYTF. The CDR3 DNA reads TGTGCCAGCAGTGCTGGACAGGGGGCAAACTATGGCTACACCTTC.

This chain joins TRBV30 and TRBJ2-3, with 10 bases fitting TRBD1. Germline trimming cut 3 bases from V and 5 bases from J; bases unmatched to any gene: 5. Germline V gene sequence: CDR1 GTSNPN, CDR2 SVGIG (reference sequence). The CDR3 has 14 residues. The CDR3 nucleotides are TGTGCCTGGAGCCTGACAGGGGGCCGAGATACGCAGTATTTT. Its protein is CAWSLTGGRDTQYF.

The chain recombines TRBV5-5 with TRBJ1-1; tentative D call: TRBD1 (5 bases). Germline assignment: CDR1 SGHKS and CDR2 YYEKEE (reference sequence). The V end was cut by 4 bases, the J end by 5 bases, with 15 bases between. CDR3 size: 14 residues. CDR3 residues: CASSPLGGWTEAFF. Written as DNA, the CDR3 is TGTGCCAGCAGCCCGCTGGGGGGTTGGACTGAAGCTTTCTTT.

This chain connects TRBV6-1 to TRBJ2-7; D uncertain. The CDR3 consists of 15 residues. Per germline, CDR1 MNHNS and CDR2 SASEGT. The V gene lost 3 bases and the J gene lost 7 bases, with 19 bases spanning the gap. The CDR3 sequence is CASSDMIELAREQYF. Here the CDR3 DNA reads TGTGCCAGCAGTGATATGATAGAGTTAGCTCGGGAGCAGTACTTC.

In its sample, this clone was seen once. The DNA for the CDR3 is TGCGCCAGCAGTGCGGGGGGGCCCTCGGCAGATACGCAGTATTTT. It codes for CASSAGGPSADTQYF. The chain combines TRBV5-1 with TRBJ2-3; TRBD2 aligns across 9 bases. CDR1 and CDR2 from the germline V gene are SGHRS and YFSETQ. Unmatched junction bases numbered 8, after V lost 5 bases and J lost 4 bases. This CDR3 contains 15 residues.

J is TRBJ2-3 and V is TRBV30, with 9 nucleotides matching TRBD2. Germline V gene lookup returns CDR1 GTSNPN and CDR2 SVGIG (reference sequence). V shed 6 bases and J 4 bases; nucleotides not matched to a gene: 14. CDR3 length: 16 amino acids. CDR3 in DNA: TGTGCCTGCCATCGGCGGTTGCGGGAGGGCTCAGATACGCAGTATTTT. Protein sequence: CACHRRLREGSDTQYF.

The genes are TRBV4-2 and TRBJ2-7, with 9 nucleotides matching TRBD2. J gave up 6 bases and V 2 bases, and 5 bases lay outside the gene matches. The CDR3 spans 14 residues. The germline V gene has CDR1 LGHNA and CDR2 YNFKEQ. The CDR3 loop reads CASSQPGTSSEQYF. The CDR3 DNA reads TGTGCCAGCAGCCAACCCGGGACTAGCTCCGAGCAGTACTTC.

CDR3 loop: CASSFGSSDTGELFF. CDR3 in DNA: TGTGCCAGCTCATTCGGGAGTAGCGACACCGGGGAGCTGTTTTTT. The V call is TRBV18, the J call TRBJ2-2, with TRBD2 as a possible D gene (6 bases). The CDR3 has 15 amino acids. The V end lost 5 bases, the J end lost 3 bases, and 13 bases lay between the germline ends. Germline V lookup: CDR1 KGHSH, CDR2 LQKENI.

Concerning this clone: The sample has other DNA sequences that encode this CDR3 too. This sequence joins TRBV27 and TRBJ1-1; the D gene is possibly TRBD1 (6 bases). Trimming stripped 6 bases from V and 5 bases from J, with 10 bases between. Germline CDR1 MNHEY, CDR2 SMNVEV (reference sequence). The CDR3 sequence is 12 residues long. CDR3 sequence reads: CASSLRGTEAFF. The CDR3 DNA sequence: TGTGCCAGCAGCCTGAGGGGGACTGAAGCTTTCTTT.

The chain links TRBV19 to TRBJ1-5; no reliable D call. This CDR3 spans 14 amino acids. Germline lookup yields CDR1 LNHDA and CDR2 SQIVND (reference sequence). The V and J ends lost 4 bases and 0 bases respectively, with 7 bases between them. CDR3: CASSTGLSNQPQHF. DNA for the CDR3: TGTGCCAGTAGTACAGGCCTTAGCAATCAGCCCCAGCATTTT. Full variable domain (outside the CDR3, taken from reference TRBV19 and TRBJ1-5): DGGITQSPKYLFRKEGQNVTLSCEQNLNHDAMYWYRQDPGQGLRLIYYSQIVNDFQKGDIAEGYSVSREKKESFPLTVTSAQKNPTAFYLCASSTGLSNQPQHFGDGTRLSIL.

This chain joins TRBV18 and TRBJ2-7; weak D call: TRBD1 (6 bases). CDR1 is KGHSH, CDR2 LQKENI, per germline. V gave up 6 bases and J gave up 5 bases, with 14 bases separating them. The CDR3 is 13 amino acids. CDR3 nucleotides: TGTGCCAGCTCCCCGACAGGAGCGGACGAGCAGTACTTC. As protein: CASSPTGADEQYF.

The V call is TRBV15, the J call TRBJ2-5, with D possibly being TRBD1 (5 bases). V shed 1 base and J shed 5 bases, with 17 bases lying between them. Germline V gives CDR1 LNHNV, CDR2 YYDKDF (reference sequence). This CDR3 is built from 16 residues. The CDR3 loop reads CATSRGSQGTVETQYF. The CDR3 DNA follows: TGTGCCACCAGCAGAGGATCGCAGGGTACAGTGGAGACCCAGTACTTC.

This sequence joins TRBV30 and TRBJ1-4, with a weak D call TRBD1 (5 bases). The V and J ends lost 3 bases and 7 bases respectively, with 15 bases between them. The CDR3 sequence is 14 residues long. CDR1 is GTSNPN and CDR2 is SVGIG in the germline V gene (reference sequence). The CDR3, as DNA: TGTGCCTGGAGCGAAGGGGTCGGGGGTGAAAAACTGTTTTTT. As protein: CAWSEGVGGEKLFF.

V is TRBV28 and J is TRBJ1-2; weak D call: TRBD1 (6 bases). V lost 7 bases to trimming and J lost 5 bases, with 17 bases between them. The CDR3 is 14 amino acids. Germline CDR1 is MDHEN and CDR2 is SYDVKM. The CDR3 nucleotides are TGTGCCAGCACCGCCGGACAGAGCGTATATGGCTACACCTTC. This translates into CASTAGQSVYGYTF.

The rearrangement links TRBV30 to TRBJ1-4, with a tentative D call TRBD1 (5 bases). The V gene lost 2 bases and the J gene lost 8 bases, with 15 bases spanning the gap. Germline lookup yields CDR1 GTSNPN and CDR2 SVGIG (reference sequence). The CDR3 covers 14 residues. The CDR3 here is CAWSRGGEVEKLFF. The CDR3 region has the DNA TGTGCCTGGAGTAGGGGAGGGGAGGTGGAAAAACTGTTTTTT.

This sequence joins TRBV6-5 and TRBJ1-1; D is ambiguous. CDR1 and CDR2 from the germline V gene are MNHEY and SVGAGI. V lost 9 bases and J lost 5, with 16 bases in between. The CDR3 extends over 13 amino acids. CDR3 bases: TGTGCCAGTCTACATACCTGGGAGACTGAAGCTTTCTTT. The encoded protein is CASLHTWETEAFF.

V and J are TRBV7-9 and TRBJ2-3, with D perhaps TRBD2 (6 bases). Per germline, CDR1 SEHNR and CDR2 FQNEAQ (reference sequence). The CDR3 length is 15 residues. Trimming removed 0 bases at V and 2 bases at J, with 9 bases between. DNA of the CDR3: TGTGCCAGCAGCTTAGCTAGCGGAAACACAGATACGCAGTATTTT. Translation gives CASSLASGNTDTQYF.

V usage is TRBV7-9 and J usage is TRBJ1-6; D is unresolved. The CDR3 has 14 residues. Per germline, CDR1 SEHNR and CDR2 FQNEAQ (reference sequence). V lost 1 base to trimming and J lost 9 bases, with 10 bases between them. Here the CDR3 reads CASSLDLDGSPLHF. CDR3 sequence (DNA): TGTGCCAGCAGCTTAGATCTAGATGGTTCACCCCTCCACTTT. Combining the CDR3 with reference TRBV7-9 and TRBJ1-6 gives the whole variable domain DTGVSQNPRHKITKRGQNVTFRCDPISEHNRLYWYRQTLGQGPEFLTYFQNEAQLEKSRLLSDRFSAERPKGSFSTLEIQRTEQGDSAMYLCASSLDLDGSPLHFGNGTRLTVT.